This T cell receptor beta chain derives from a study of graft-versus-host responses after intestinal transplantation. This CDR3 contains 14 residues. The germline CDR1 and CDR2 sequences are SGHDT and YYEEEE. The V and J ends lost 7 bases and 0 bases, in that order; junction bases with no gene match: 7. Sequencing was performed with immunoSEQ multiplex PCR; in TCRdb, only in-frame clones are kept and a portion is missing. The table lists about 10,000 clones, nearly 95% of them singletons. The rearrangement links TRBV5-6 to TRBJ2-7; 7 bases agree with TRBD1. This TCR came from a human patient who received an intestinal transplant, so some T cells may come from the graft donor. The specimen was PBMCs, collected roughly six weeks after intestinal transplantation. As DNA, the CDR3 is TGTGCCAGCGGACCCGGGACAGCCTCCTACGAGCAGTACTTC. Protein: CASGPGTASYEQYF.